This T cell receptor beta chain was identified in a study of OX40 agonist ivuxolimab in advanced cancers. In the study overall: As their treatment, patients were administered ivuxolimab, an agonistic anti-OX40 (CD134) antibody. Study-wide points: Also present in some nonresponders was a low level of normalized T-cell clonal expansion.

Generated by immunoSEQ multiplex PCR, the TCRdb table keeps only in-frame clones and is missing some. The profile shows under 65,000 clones, roughly 87% of them singletons. Systemic immunosuppression or autoimmune disease history was grounds to exclude patients. Note on this clone: The antigen is undetermined.

Germline V gene lookup returns CDR1 LNHDA and CDR2 SQIVND (reference sequence). Trimming took 5 bases from V and 4 from J, leaving 24 bases between them. The CDR3 is made up of 17 amino acids. The chain employs TRBV19 and TRBJ2-7, with D perhaps TRBD1 (6 bases). The sequence was obtained from an adult with an advanced solid tumor such as melanoma, head and neck, liver or kidney cancer. The specimen was CD4+ or CD8+ T cells sorted from blood, collected in a trial of the OX40 agonist ivuxolimab. The CDR3 sequence: CASSPPPGQGIVYEQYF. The CDR3 nucleotides are TGTGCCAGTAGTCCCCCCCCGGGGCAGGGGATAGTTTACGAGCAGTACTTC.